This T cell receptor (beta chain) was identified during a study of metastatic and nonmetastatic thyroid tumors (dated by TCRdb to about 2020). Background on the whole study: Repertoires were compared across peripheral blood and tumor or nodule tissue samples from malignant and benign thyroid patients.

What the authors observed across the whole study: TCR beta diversity was reported as significantly higher in malignant tumors than in benign nodules, in both blood and tumor samples.

No patient had received any treatment before thyroid surgery. The study retrospectively analysed patient clinical samples collected from about 2012 to 2018 using T-cell receptor beta sequencing. This clone was observed a handful of times. This clone's antigen is unknown. No qualities accompany the bases; no much larger clone lies one base away. The germline V gene specifies SQVTM as CDR1 and ANQGSEA as CDR2. The CDR3 holds 12 amino acids from the cysteine to the phenylalanine. CDR3 DNA only is kept here, 36 bases in frame from base 1. The V end loses 3 bases and the J end loses 5 bases, and a stretch of 10 bases separates them. The library was produced with PCR. The sequencing machine was an Illumina HiSeq 4000. The TCR beta-chain CDR3 region of each patient was profiled by high-throughput sequencing. The source study handled its data this way. Drawing on CDR3 differences between clinicopathological groups, the researchers built a classifier meant to tell apart patients with distant-metastatic papillary thyroid cancer. The Shannon index was used to assess repertoire diversity, and the Morisita-Horn index was used to assess tumor-blood repertoire similarity. Through fastp at Q25 and MiXCR, TCRdb rebuilt clones from the public reads, retaining in-frame beta chains. Here the V and J calls rest on TCRdb's processing, not on the authors' analysis. The sample table shows 11,000 or so clones, and roughly two fifths are seen once. The ten largest clones take up about a sixth of the sample.

The chain was built from TRBV29-1 and TRBJ1-2, with TRBD1 as a weak D call on 5 bases. The TCR comes from a female donor with papillary thyroid cancer or a benign thyroid nodule (not recorded which). Some clones in this sample may be carry-over from other donors' samples. The sample was tumor tissue. The CDR3 protein is CSVDRDLYGYTF. DNA sequence: TGCAGCGTTGACAGGGACCTTTATGGCTACACCTTC.